The present entry profiles one T cell receptor beta chain with its context. Its antigen is as yet unknown. TCR beta libraries were built with iRepertoire HTBI primers and Arm-PCR of CDR3 regions. TCRdb redid the calling of the multiplex PCR reads with MiXCR, one entry per CDR3 protein. The profile shows hundreds of thousands of distinct CDR3 sequences, around 16% of them singletons. This entry is derived from a study of regulatory T cells in long-lasting Graves disease. The study's findings and limits: Persistent Graves' patients had lower TCR diversity than newly diagnosed ones.

Documented time point: newly diagnosed GD, antithyroid drugs for less than 3 months. RNA extracted from PBMCs served as the sequencing template. The length of the CDR3 is 14 residues. V gave up 0 bases and J gave up 5 bases, with 11 bases separating them. Germline loops: CDR1 GTSNPN, CDR2 SVGIG (reference sequence). This TCR came from a female donor with Graves disease. The V gene is TRBV30, the J gene TRBJ2-1; D unresolved. This material consisted of peripheral blood mononuclear cells (PBMCs), taken at new diagnosis, from a patient treated with antithyroid drugs. The CDR3, as DNA: TGTGCCTGGAGTGTTAGACGGGCTAACAATGAGCAGTTCTTC. This translates into CAWSVRRANNEQFF.